These T cell receptor beta chains were read from a single sample in a study of blood T cell repertoires in COVID-19. Profiled with immunoSEQ multiplex PCR; TCRdb holds only in-frame clones, not every one. Among some 59,000 clones, 85% to 95% were seen once, and the ten largest hold 3.9%. The sample consisted of peripheral blood. Every receptor here comes from a man aged 45-65 years with acute or convalescent COVID-19. Each CDR3 is given with its conserved first and last residue. D genes are given only for firm matches. Size is omitted from some rows. Given values are once, few, many or a class for expanded clones.

clone_size	d_call	v_call	j_call	cdr3_nt	cdr3_aa
.	.	TRBV6-5	TRBJ1-4	TGTGCCAGCAGTTACTCGTCAGGGAAGGCTGAAAAACTGTTTTTT	CASSYSSGKAEKLFF
.	TRBD1	TRBV2	TRBJ1-6	TGTGCCAGCAGTCCCACAGGGGTAGAGTCACCCCTCCACTTT	CASSPTGVESPLHF
.	.	TRBV5-1	TRBJ2-1	TGCGCCAGCAGCTTTAGATCGCAGGACAGCTACTACAATGAGCAGTTCTTC	CASSFRSQDSYYNEQFF
.	TRBD2	TRBV6-5	TRBJ2-7	TGTGCCAGCACCCGACTAGCGGGAGCCTACGAGCAGTACTTC	CASTRLAGAYEQYF
.	TRBD2	TRBV2	TRBJ2-5	TGTGCCAGCAGCGGGACTAGCGGGAGTTTCCAGGTGAAGACCCAGTACTTC	CASSGTSGSFQVKTQYF
.	.	TRBV7-2	TRBJ2-1	TGTGCCAGCAGCTTAGAAGCGCTAAATAATGAGCAGTTCTTC	CASSLEALNNEQFF
.	TRBD1	TRBV16	TRBJ2-5	TGTGCCAGCAGCCCCTGGGACAGGAAAGAGACCCAGTACTTC	CASSPWDRKETQYF
once	TRBD2	TRBV24-1	TRBJ2-5	TGTGCCACCAGTGATTCTGCTAGCGGGAGGGCGGAGACCCAGTACTTC	CATSDSASGRAETQYF
.	TRBD1	TRBV6-5	TRBJ1-1	TGTGCCAGCAGTCACAGGGGGGAGAGCACTGAAGCTTTCTTT	CASSHRGESTEAFF
few	.	TRBV5-4	TRBJ2-7	TGTGCCAGCAGCTTGGAAGGGGCCTACGAGCAGTACTTC	CASSLEGAYEQYF
.	TRBD1	TRBV5-1	TRBJ2-7	TGCGCCAGCAGCTCGGGTCGGGGGACAGGGCTGGACGAGCAGTACTTC	CASSSGRGTGLDEQYF
.	TRBD1	TRBV9	TRBJ2-7	TGTGCCAGCAGCGTGGGACAGCCGCCCTACGAGCAGTACTTC	CASSVGQPPYEQYF
.	.	TRBV19	TRBJ2-3	TGTGCCAGTAGTACCCTTCGCACAGATACGCAGTATTTT	CASSTLRTDTQYF
.	TRBD2	TRBV5-1	TRBJ2-1	TGCGCCAGCAGCTCTCTAACGACTAGCGGGAGGGACAATGAGCAGTTCTTC	CASSSLTTSGRDNEQFF
.	TRBD1	TRBV15	TRBJ1-2	TGTGCCACCAGCTCGGGACAGGGTAACTATGGCTACACCTTC	CATSSGQGNYGYTF
.	TRBD2	TRBV5-1	TRBJ2-7	TGCGCCAGCAGAACCGGGACTAGGGGTGACGAGCAGTACTTC	CASRTGTRGDEQYF
.	.	TRBV6-5	TRBJ2-2	TGTGCCACTCGAGCGGGCACGAACACCGGGGAGCTGTTTTTT	CATRAGTNTGELFF
once	TRBD2	TRBV7-8	TRBJ2-7	TGTGCCAGCAGCTCCCAGCGGGACCCCACCTACGAGCAGTACTTC	CASSSQRDPTYEQYF
.	.	TRBV6-6	TRBJ2-7	TGTGCCAGCAGTTACGGGGAGAGTGGCGAGCAGTACTTC	CASSYGESGEQYF
.	TRBD2	TRBV27	TRBJ2-3	TGTGCCAGCACTTTCTCTGTGGGACTAGCGTACGCAGATACGCAGTATTTT	CASTFSVGLAYADTQYF
.	.	TRBV11-2	TRBJ2-4	TGTGCCAGCAGCTTAGCTGGGCTTGGGGCCAAAAACATTCAGTACTTC	CASSLAGLGAKNIQYF
.	.	TRBV4-2	TRBJ2-3	TGTGCCAGCAGCCAAACCCCCGCAGGGGACCCCACAGATACGCAGTATTTT	CASSQTPAGDPTDTQYF
.	.	TRBV6-2/TRBV6-3	TRBJ2-1	TGTGCCAGCAGTATCCCCCGGGACTTCTACAATGAGCAGTTCTTC	CASSIPRDFYNEQFF
.	TRBD2	TRBV3-1/TRBV3-2	TRBJ2-2	TGTGCCAGCAGCCTTAGACTAGCGGGCACCGGGGAGCTGTTTTTT	CASSLRLAGTGELFF
.	TRBD2	TRBV19	TRBJ2-7	TGTGCCACCTCCCCTAGCGGGAGATCATACGAGCAGTACTTC	CATSPSGRSYEQYF
.	TRBD1	TRBV24-1	TRBJ1-5	TGTGCCACCAACGACCGGGACAGGGATCAGCCCCAGCATTTT	CATNDRDRDQPQHF
.	TRBD1	TRBV7-9	TRBJ1-4	TGTGCCAGCAGCTTAGGAGGGGGCGATGAAAAACTGTTTTTT	CASSLGGGDEKLFF
once	TRBD1	TRBV6-2/TRBV6-3	TRBJ2-7	TGTGCCAGCAGTTACTCGCTCTCGGACAGGGTTGAATCCTACGAGCAGTACTTC	CASSYSLSDRVESYEQYF
.	.	TRBV6-6	TRBJ1-2	TGTGCCAGCAGTTCTGCGGTGTTCTATGGCTACACCTTC	CASSSAVFYGYTF
.	.	TRBV18	TRBJ2-2	TGTGCCAGCTCAAGGCAGGGTAACACCGGGGAGCTGTTTTTT	CASSRQGNTGELFF
.	TRBD1	TRBV5-1	TRBJ1-2	TGCGCCAGCAGCGCGACAGGGGGCGGCTATGGCTACACCTTC	CASSATGGGYGYTF
.	.	TRBV6-7	TRBJ2-1	TGTGCCAGCAGTTACTCTAGAATAGCTTGGTGGATCTATGAGCAGTTCTTC	CASSYSRIAWWIYEQFF
few	.	TRBV2	TRBJ1-1	TGTGCCAGCAGTGACAGACTACTGAACACTGAAGCTTTCTTT	CASSDRLLNTEAFF
.	.	TRBV5-4	TRBJ2-1	TGTGCCAGCAGCATTAAAGACAGTTACAATGAGCAGTTCTTC	CASSIKDSYNEQFF
.	TRBD1	TRBV20-1	TRBJ1-2	TGCAGTGCTCTAGACAGGGGAAGAGGGCCCTTC	CSALDRGRGPF
.	TRBD1	TRBV19	TRBJ2-7	TGTGCCAGTAGTAGCCGGGACAGATCCTACGAGCAGTACTTC	CASSSRDRSYEQYF
.	.	TRBV5-4	TRBJ2-3	TGTGCCAGCAGCTTTCGGAGAAGAGAACACACAGATACGCAGTATTTT	CASSFRRREHTDTQYF
.	.	TRBV19	TRBJ2-7	TGTGCCAGTAGTATGGCGGACACCACGTACGAGCAGTACTTC	CASSMADTTYEQYF